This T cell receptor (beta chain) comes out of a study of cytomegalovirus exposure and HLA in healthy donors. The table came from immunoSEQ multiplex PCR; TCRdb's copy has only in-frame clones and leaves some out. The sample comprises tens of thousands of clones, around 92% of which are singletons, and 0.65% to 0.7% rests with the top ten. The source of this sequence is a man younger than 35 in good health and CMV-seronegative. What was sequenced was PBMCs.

CDR3 bases: TGCGCCAGCAGCCAGGAGGGACGGAATAATTCACCCCTCCACTTT. This translates into CASSQEGRNNSPLHF. V is TRBV4-1 and J is TRBJ1-6; perhaps TRBD1 as D (5 bases). The CDR3 consists of 15 residues. CDR1 is MGHRA, CDR2 YSYEKL, per germline. The ends were cut back, 3 bases at V and 5 bases at J, with 11 bases in the middle.